The sample holds one count of the clone carrying this T cell receptor beta chain. This entry comes from a study of blood T cell repertoires in COVID-19. The germline gives CDR1 DFQATT, CDR2 SNEGSKA (reference sequence). The CDR3 has 11 residues. V shed 3 bases and J shed 9 bases, with 9 bases lying between them. Per the authors' pipeline: Counts of nucleated cells, estimated from reference gene primer amplification, were obtained. Generated by immunoSEQ multiplex PCR, the TCRdb table keeps only in-frame clones and is missing some. V and J calls and clone size are copied from that table; D and trimming were computed from the DNA. This table holds around 72,000 clones, 80% to 85% found once.

Sequenced sample: peripheral blood. The TCR originated in a woman in her fifties or sixties with acute or convalescent COVID-19. The rearrangement joins TRBV20-1 to TRBJ2-1; D is uncertain. As DNA, the CDR3 is TGCAGTGCTAGCGTAGCTACTGAGCAGTTCTTC. As protein: CSASVATEQFF.